The T cell receptor beta chain described here comes from a study of OX40 agonist ivuxolimab in advanced cancers. Whole-study context: It was permissible to have had prior anti-PD-1, anti-PD-L1 or anti-CTLA-4 therapy, and approximately 38% had some. Study-wide points: The average count of expanded clones was higher among CD8+ T cells than among CD4+. Clones of CD4+ and CD8+ blood T cells grew by week 6 at doses of 0.1 to 3.0 mg/kg. Some patients without response likewise showed low normalized clonal expansion.

Trimming stripped 1 base from V and 4 bases from J, with 8 bases between. CDR3 length: 14 residues. Per germline, CDR1 SGHRS and CDR2 YFSETQ. Generated by immunoSEQ multiplex PCR, the TCRdb table keeps only in-frame clones and is missing some. The profile shows about 48,000 clones, 75% to 85% of them singletons. On this clone itself: The antigen remains unidentified.

J is TRBJ2-2 and V is TRBV5-1; a weak D match, TRBD1 (6 bases). The sequenced sample was CD4+ or CD8+ T cells sorted from blood, obtained in a trial of the OX40 agonist ivuxolimab. The receptor comes from an adult with an advanced solid tumor such as melanoma, head and neck, liver or kidney cancer. DNA of the CDR3: TGCGCCAGCAGCTTGACAGGGTTCACCGGGGAGCTGTTTTTT. Residues: CASSLTGFTGELFF.